Following are 10 T cell receptor beta chains from one sample sequenced in a study of blood T cell repertoires in COVID-19. Sequencing used immunoSEQ multiplex PCR; TCRdb keeps in-frame clones, though not all of them. The sample carries 90,000 or so clones, 89% recorded once. Sequenced input: peripheral blood. These receptors were taken from a woman older than 75 with active COVID-19.

This clone was seen only a few times. The chain uses TRBV28 and TRBJ2-7; D ambiguous. This CDR3 is 15 amino acids long. The germline V gene has CDR1 MDHEN and CDR2 SYDVKM. V was shortened by 6 bases and J by 5 bases, with 20 bases between the two germline ends. In nucleotides, the CDR3 is TGTGCCAGCAGGAAGAATGGGCCCCCATGGGACGAGCAGTACTTC. Residues: CASRKNGPPWDEQYF.

This chain uses TRBV24-1 with TRBJ1-2; 8 nucleotides agree with TRBD1. The V gene's germline CDR1 is KGHDR and CDR2 SFDVKD. J was trimmed by 2 bases and V by 4 bases; bases with no gene match: 2. The CDR3 has 14 amino acids. CDR3 loop: CATSDWTGNYGYTF. The CDR3 coding sequence is TGTGCCACCAGTGACTGGACAGGGAACTATGGCTACACCTTC.

The chain links TRBV14 to TRBJ2-3; D unclear. The CDR3 covers 14 residues. Germline V gene data show CDR1 as SGHDN and CDR2 as FVKESK. The V and J ends lost 4 bases and 4 bases respectively, with 12 bases between them. The CDR3 protein is CASSPNYSSDTQYF. DNA of the CDR3: TGTGCCAGCAGCCCTAACTATAGCTCAGATACGCAGTATTTT.

The gene calls are TRBV9 and TRBJ2-1; 13 nucleotides line up with TRBD2. V was pared by 4 bases and J by 9 bases, with 7 bases of the junction left unmatched. The CDR3 covers 15 residues. CDR1 and CDR2 (germline): SGDLS, YYNGEE. This chain's CDR3 is CASSPTSGRRGEQFF. The CDR3 region has the DNA TGTGCCAGCAGCCCGACTAGCGGGAGGCGGGGTGAGCAGTTCTTC.

This sequence joins TRBV11-2 and TRBJ2-2; 7 nucleotides align to TRBD1. Germline CDR1 SGHAT, CDR2 FQNNGV. The trim removed 4 bases at V and 7 bases at J, leaving 6 bases unmatched. The CDR3 is 14 amino acids. DNA of the CDR3: TGTGCCAGCAGCTCCCAGGGGGTGGACGGGGAGCTGTTTTTT. The encoded protein is CASSSQGVDGELFF.

The J gene is TRBJ1-5, the V gene TRBV5-6, with TRBD1 matching over 10 bases. Germline CDR1 and CDR2: SGHDT and YYEEEE. The CDR3 consists of 16 residues. Germline trimming cut 3 bases from V and 0 bases from J; bases unmatched to any gene: 3. The chain's CDR3 is CASSYGTGDSNQPQHF. CDR3 DNA: TGTGCCAGCAGCTATGGGACAGGGGATAGCAATCAGCCCCAGCATTTT.

V usage is TRBV2 and J usage is TRBJ2-5, with a tentative D call TRBD1 (6 bases). The CDR3 extends over 13 amino acids. Deletions cut 7 bases from V and 5 bases from J, with 14 bases between. Per the germline V gene, CDR1 is SNHLY and CDR2 is FYNNEI. The CDR3 loop reads CASNGQTAETQYF. CDR3 nucleotides: TGTGCCAGCAATGGACAGACCGCGGAGACCCAGTACTTC.

The V gene is TRBV19, the J gene TRBJ1-5; the D gene is possibly TRBD1 (5 bases). There are 17 residues in the CDR3. The germline gives CDR1 LNHDA, CDR2 SQIVND (reference sequence). V was trimmed by 0 bases and J by 7 bases, leaving 19 bases between them. In DNA form, the CDR3 reads TGTGCCAGTAGTATAGACAGGACAAGGAGTCAAGTCCAGCCCCAGCATTTT. Protein product: CASSIDRTRSQVQPQHF.

The rearrangement links TRBV27 to TRBJ2-1; 10 bases line up with TRBD2. The V gene's germline CDR1 is MNHEY and CDR2 SMNVEV (reference sequence). With 1 base clipped from V and 4 bases from J, the junction kept 13 bases outside the gene matches. The CDR3 has 19 residues. Here the CDR3 DNA reads TGTGCCAGCAGTTTATTGGGACTAGCGACAAGTGGGTTTTACAATGAGCAGTTCTTC. It specifies CASSLLGLATSGFYNEQFF.

The rearrangement links TRBV29-1 to TRBJ2-1; D ambiguous. In germline, CDR1 is SQVTM, CDR2 ANQGSEA. Between the trimmed V and J ends, which lost 3 bases and 7 bases, there was a span of 13 bases. The CDR3 length is 13 residues. In nucleotides, the CDR3 is TGCAGCGTTGATAGCAATAGTAGGAATGAGCAGTTCTTC. Amino acids: CSVDSNSRNEQFF.